This T cell receptor (beta chain) is from a study of human T cells and chemical hapten exposure. General observations from the study: Donors' alopecia may make their immune response differ from healthy people's.

As to this clonotype: The antigen is undetermined.

Sample time point: pre-sensitization, week 0. Treatment defined: therapeutic diphenylcyclopropenone sensitization with weekly scalp DPC. TCRdb reprocessed the RACE reads with MiXCR, giving one entry per CDR3 protein. The sample contains about 80,000 distinct CDR3 sequences, 14% of which appear only once. V shed 1 base, J shed 4 bases, and the junction held 5 bases outside the gene matches. Germline V gene sequence: CDR1 DFQATT, CDR2 SNEGSKA (reference sequence). This CDR3 region has 16 residues. Sequencing was performed on whole blood, taken in connection with sensitization to the hapten diphenylcyclopropenone (DPC). The gene calls are TRBV20-1 and TRBJ2-3, with 13 bases aligning to TRBD2. The origin of this receptor is a woman between 45 and 65 years old with alopecia areata. Some clones in this sample may be carry-over from other donors' samples. The CDR3 sequence is CSARAGLAGDPDTQYF. The DNA for the CDR3 is TGCAGTGCTAGAGCTGGACTAGCGGGAGACCCAGATACGCAGTATTTT.